This passage covers 4 T cell receptor beta chains from one sample sequenced in a study of T cell clones after liver transplantation. This table comes from immunoSEQ multiplex PCR, and its TCRdb copy is limited to in-frame clones, with some not included. The sample holds 75,000 to 95,000 clones, roughly 84% seen once. This material consisted of CD4+ T cells from blood, taken around 50 months after liver transplant. These receptors were collected from a human patient who received a liver transplant. Part of the T cell pool may stem from the graft donor.

This sequence joins TRBV4-1 and TRBJ2-7, with 9 bases fitting TRBD2. Germline loops: CDR1 MGHRA, CDR2 YSYEKL. The CDR3 spans 15 residues. J gave up 2 bases and V 8 bases, and 10 bases lay outside the gene matches. The CDR3 region has the DNA TGCGCCAGCCAAAAAGGACTAGCGTCCACCTACGAGCAGTACTTC. This gives the protein CASQKGLASTYEQYF.

This chain connects TRBV10-3 to TRBJ2-2; 12 bases are shared with TRBD2. Per the germline V gene, CDR1 is ENHRY and CDR2 is SYGVKD. V was clipped by 10 bases and J by 3 bases; unmatched bases: 3. The CDR3 contains 14 residues. This chain's CDR3 is CATRTSGDTGELFF. CDR3 DNA sequence: TGTGCCACGAGGACTAGCGGGGACACCGGGGAGCTGTTTTTT.

The chain recombines TRBV5-4 with TRBJ1-2; D unclear. The V gene lost 4 bases and the J gene lost 3 bases, with 10 bases spanning the gap. The CDR3 has 13 residues. Germline V gene lookup returns CDR1 SGHNT and CDR2 YYREEE (reference sequence). The CDR3: CASSRDLDYGYTF. The DNA of the CDR3 is TGTGCCAGCAGCCGGGATTTGGACTATGGCTACACCTTC. Looking up the rest from reference TRBV5-4 and TRBJ1-2 gives the full variable domain: ETGVTQSPTHLIKTRGQQVTLRCSSQSGHNTVSWYQQALGQGPQFIFQYYREEENGRGNFPPRFSGLQFPNYSSELNVNALELDDSALYLCASSRDLDYGYTFGSGTRLTVV.

The chain uses TRBV5-1 and TRBJ2-1, with D tentatively TRBD1 or TRBD2 (6 bases each). Germline loops: CDR1 SGHRS, CDR2 YFSETQ. Between the trimmed V and J ends, which lost 0 bases and 4 bases, there was a span of 14 bases. The CDR3 is 16 amino acids. CDR3: CASSLGRGAGYNEQFF. In DNA, the CDR3 is TGCGCCAGCAGCTTGGGGAGGGGGGCCGGATACAATGAGCAGTTCTTC. Combining the CDR3 with reference TRBV5-1 and TRBJ2-1 gives the whole variable domain KAGVTQTPRYLIKTRGQQVTLSCSPISGHRSVSWYQQTPGQGLQFLFEYFSETQRNKGNFPGRFSGRQFSNSRSEMNVSTLELGDSALYLCASSLGRGAGYNEQFFGPGTRLTVL.